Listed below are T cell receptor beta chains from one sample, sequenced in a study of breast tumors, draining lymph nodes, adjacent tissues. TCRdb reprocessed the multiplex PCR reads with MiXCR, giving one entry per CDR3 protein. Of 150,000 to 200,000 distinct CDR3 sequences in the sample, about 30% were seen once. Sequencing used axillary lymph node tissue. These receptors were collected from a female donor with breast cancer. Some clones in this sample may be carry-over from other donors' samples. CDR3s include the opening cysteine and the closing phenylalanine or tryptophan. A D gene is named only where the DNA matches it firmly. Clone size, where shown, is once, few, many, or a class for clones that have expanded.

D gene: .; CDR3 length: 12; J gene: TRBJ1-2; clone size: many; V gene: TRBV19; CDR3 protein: CASSIGRDGYTF; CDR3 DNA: TGTGCCAGTAGTATAGGGAGAGATGGCTACACCTTC
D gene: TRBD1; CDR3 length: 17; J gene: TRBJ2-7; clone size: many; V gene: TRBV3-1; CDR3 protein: CASSPHPGTAVSSEQYF; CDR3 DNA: TGTGCCAGCAGCCCCCACCCCGGGACAGCCGTTTCTTCCGAGCAGTACTTC
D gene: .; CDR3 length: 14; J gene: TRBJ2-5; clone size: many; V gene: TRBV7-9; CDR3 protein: CASSLGGRTETQYF; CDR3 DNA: TGTGCCAGCAGCTTAGGGGGACGTACCGAGACCCAGTACTTC
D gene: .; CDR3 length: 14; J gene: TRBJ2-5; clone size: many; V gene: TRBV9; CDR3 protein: CASSVAGARETQSF; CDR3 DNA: TGTGCCAGCAGCGTAGCGGGGGCTAGGGAGACCCAGTCCTTC
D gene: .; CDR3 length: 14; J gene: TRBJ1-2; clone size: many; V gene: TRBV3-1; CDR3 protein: CASSLGDGTAGYTF; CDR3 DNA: TGTGCCAGCAGCCTGGGGGACGGGACGGCTGGCTACACCTTC
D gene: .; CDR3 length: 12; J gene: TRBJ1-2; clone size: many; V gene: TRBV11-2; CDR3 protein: CASSLDGYGYTF; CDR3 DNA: TGTGCCAGCAGCCTAGATGGCTATGGCTACACCTTC
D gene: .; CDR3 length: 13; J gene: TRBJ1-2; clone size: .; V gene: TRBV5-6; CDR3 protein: CASSSFGVYGYTF; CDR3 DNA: TGTGCCAGCAGCTCCTTTGGGGTCTATGGCTACACCTTC
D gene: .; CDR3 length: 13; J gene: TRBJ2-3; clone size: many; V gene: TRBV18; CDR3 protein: CASSGPYTDTQYF; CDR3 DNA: TGTGCCAGTTCCGGCCCTTACACAGATACGCAGTATTTT
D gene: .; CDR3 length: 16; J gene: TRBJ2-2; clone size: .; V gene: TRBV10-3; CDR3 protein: CAISVCRGGPSGSCFF; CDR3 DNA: .
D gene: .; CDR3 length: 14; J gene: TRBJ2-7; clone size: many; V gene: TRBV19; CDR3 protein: CASSTGRTTYEQYF; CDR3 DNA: TGTGCCAGTAGTACGGGACGGACAACCTACGAGCAGTACTTC
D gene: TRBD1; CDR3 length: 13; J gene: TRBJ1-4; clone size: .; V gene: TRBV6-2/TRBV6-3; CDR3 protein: CASKTGVNEKLFF; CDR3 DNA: TGTGCCAGCAAGACAGGGGTAAATGAAAAACTGTTTTTT
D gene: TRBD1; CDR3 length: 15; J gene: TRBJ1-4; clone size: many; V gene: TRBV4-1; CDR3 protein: CASSQDRGLKEKLFF; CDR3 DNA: TGCGCCAGCAGCCAAGATAGGGGGCTAAAAGAAAAACTGTTTTTT
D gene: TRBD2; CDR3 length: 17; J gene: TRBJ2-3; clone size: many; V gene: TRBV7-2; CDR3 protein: CASSLEPAGGPTDTQYF; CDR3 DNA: TGTGCCAGCAGCTTGGAGCCAGCGGGAGGCCCCACAGATACGCAGTATTTT
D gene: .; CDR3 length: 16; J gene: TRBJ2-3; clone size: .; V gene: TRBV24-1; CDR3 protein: CATRAIRGRPGNPQYF; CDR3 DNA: TGTGCCACTAGAGCTATACGAGGACGGCCGGGGAACCCGCAGTATTTT
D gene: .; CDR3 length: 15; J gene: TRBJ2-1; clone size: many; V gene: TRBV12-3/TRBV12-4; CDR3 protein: CASSSNQGIYNEQFF; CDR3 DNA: TGTGCCAGCAGTTCAAATCAGGGGATCTACAATGAGCAGTTCTTC
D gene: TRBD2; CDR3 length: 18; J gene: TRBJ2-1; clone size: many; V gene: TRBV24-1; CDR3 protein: CATSDFRTSGSGYNEQFF; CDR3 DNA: TGTGCCACCAGTGATTTCCGGACTAGCGGGAGCGGTTACAATGAGCAGTTCTTC
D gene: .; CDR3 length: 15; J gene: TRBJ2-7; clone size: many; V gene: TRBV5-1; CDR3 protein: CASSLFGRGSYEQYF; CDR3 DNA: TGCGCCAGCAGCTTGTTCGGGCGGGGCTCCTACGAGCAGTACTTC
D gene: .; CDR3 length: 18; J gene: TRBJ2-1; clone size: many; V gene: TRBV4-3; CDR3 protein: CASSQAAHGGSSYNEQFF; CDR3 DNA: TGCGCCAGCAGCCAAGCGGCCCACGGTGGGAGCTCCTACAATGAGCAGTTCTTC
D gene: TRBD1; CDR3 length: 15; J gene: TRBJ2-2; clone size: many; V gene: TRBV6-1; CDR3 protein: CASIRTGSSTGELFF; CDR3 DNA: TGTGCCAGCATTAGGACAGGGAGCAGTACCGGGGAGCTGTTTTTT
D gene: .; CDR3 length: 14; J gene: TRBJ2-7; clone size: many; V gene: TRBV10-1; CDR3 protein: CASSAREGGYEQYF; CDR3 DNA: TGCGCCAGCAGTGCCCGAGAAGGGGGCTACGAGCAGTACTTC
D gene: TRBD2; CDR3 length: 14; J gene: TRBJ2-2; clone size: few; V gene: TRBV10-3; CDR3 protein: CAIRTSTDTGELFF; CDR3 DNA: TGTGCCATTCGGACTAGCACTGACACCGGGGAGCTGTTTTTT
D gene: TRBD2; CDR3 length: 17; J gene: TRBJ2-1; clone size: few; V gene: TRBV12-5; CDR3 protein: CASGTGTSGFYYNEQFF; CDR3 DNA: TGTGCTAGTGGTACCGGGACTAGCGGATTTTACTACAATGAGCAGTTCTTC
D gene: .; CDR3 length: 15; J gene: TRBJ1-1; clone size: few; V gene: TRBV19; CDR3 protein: CASRLASLGNTEAFF; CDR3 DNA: TGTGCCAGTAGGCTGGCTTCGCTGGGAAACACTGAAGCTTTCTTT
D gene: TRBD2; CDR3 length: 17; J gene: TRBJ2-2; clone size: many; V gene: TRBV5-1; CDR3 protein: CASSPLTSGAGTGELFF; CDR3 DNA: TGCGCCAGCAGCCCGCTGACTAGCGGAGCTGGGACCGGGGAGCTGTTTTTT
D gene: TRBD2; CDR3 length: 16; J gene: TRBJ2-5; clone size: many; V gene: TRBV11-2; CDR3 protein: CASSLGGPAAGGTQYF; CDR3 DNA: TGTGCCAGCAGCTTAGGGGGTCCGGCGGCGGGAGGTACCCAGTACTTC
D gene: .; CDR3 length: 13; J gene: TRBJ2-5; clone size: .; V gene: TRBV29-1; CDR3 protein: CSVVPAGHETQYF; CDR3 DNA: TGCAGCGTTGTCCCTGCTGGGCACGAGACCCAGTACTTC
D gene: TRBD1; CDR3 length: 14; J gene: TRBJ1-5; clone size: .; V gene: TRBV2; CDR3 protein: CASTQAGGDQPQHF; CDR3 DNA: TGTGCCAGCACCCAGGCAGGGGGTGATCAGCCCCAGCATTTT
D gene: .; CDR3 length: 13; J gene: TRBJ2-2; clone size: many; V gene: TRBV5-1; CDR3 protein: CASSPEGTGELFF; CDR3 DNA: TGCGCCAGCAGCCCGGAAGGGACCGGGGAGCTGTTTTTT
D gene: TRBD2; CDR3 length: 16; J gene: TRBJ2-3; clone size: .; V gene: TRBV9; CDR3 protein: CASSVALAGGTDTQYF; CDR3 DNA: TGTGCCAGCAGCGTAGCGCTAGCGGGAGGGACGGATACGCAGTATTTT
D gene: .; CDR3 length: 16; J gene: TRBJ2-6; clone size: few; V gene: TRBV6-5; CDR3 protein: CASSSSGRSGANVLTF; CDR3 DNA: TGTGCCAGCAGTTCCTCAGGAAGATCTGGGGCCAACGTCCTGACTTTC
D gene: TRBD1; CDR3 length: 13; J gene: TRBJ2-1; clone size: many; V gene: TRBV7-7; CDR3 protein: CASSRDRYNEQFF; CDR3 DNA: TGTGCTAGCAGCCGGGACAGGTACAATGAGCAGTTCTTC
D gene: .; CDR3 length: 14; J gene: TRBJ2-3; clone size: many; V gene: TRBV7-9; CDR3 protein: CASSPRGGTDTQYF; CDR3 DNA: TGTGCCAGCAGCCCACGCGGGGGCACAGATACGCAGTATTTT
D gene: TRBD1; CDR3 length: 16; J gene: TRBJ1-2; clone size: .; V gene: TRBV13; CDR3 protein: CASSLTRQGIQYGHTF; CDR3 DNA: TGTGCCAGCAGCTTGACGAGACAGGGAATACAGTATGGCCACACCTTC
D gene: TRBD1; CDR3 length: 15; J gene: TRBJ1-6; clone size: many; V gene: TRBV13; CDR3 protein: CASSSRDRGNSPLHF; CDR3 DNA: TGTGCCAGCAGCTCTCGGGACAGGGGCAATTCACCCCTCCACTTT
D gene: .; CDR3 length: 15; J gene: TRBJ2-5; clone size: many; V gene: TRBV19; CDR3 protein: CASSIGQSYEETQYF; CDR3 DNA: TGTGCCAGTAGTATAGGGCAGAGTTACGAAGAGACCCAGTACTTC
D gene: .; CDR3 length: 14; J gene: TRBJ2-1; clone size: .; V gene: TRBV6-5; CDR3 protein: CASSHFPRANEQFF; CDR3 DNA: TGTGCCAGCAGTCACTTCCCCAGGGCAAATGAGCAGTTCTTC
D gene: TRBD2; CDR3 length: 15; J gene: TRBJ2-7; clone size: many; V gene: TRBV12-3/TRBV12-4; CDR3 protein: CASSPLAGAPSEQYF; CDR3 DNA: TGTGCCAGCAGTCCCCTAGCGGGGGCCCCGAGCGAGCAGTACTTC
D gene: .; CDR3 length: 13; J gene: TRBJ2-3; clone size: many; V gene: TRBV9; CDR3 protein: CASSVERTDTQYF; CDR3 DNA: TGTGCCAGCAGCGTAGAACGGACAGATACGCAGTATTTT
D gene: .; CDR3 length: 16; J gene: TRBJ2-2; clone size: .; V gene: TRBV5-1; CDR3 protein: CASSVQEGGNTGELFF; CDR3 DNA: TGCGCCAGCAGCGTCCAGGAGGGGGGGAACACCGGGGAGCTGTTTTTT
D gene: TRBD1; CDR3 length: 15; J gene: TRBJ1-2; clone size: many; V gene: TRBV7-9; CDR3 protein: CASSPSFNRGQGYTF; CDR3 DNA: TGTGCCAGCAGCCCATCATTTAACAGGGGGCAGGGCTACACCTTC
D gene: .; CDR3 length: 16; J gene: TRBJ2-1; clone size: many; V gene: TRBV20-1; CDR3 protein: CSAPSVTRQSYNEQFF; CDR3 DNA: TGCAGTGCCCCCTCGGTTACCCGGCAGTCCTACAATGAGCAGTTCTTC
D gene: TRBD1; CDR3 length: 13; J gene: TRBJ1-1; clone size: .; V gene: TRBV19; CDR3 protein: CASSRQGDTEAFF; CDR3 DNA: TGTGCCAGTAGTAGACAGGGGGACACTGAAGCTTTCTTT
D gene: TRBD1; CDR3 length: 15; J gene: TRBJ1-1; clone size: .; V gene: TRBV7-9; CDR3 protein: CASSLGQGGHTEAFF; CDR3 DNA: TGTGCCAGCAGCTTGGGACAGGGAGGTCACACTGAAGCTTTCTTT
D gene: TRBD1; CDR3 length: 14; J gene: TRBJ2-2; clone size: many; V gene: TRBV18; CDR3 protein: CASLGQGRTGELFF; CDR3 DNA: TGTGCCAGCCTGGGACAGGGGCGCACCGGGGAGCTGTTTTTT